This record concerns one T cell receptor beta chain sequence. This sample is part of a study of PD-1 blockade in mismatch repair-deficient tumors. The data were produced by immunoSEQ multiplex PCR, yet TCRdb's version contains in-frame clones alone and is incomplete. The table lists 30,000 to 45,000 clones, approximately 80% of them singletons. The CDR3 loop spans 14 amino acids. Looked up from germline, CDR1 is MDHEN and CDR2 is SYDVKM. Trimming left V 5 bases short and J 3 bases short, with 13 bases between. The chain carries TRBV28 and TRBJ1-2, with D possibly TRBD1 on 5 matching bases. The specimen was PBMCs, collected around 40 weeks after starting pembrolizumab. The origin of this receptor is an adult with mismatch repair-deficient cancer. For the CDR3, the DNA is TGTGCCAGCAGTCCCCCGGGGGAGTACTATGGCTACACCTTC. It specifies CASSPPGEYYGYTF.